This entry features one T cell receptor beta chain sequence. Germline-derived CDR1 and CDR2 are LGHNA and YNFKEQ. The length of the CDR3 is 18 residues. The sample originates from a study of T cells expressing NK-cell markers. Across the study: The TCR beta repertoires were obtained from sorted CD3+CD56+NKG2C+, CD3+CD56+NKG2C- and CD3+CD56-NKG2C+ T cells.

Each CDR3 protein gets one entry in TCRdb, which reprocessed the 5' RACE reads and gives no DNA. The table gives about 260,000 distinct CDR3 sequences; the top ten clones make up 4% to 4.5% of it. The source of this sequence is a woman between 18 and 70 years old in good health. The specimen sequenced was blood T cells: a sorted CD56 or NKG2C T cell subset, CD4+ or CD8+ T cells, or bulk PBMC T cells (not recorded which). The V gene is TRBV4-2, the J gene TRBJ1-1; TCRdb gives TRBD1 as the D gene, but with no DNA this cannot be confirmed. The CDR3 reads CASSRRTATKRGNTEAFF.